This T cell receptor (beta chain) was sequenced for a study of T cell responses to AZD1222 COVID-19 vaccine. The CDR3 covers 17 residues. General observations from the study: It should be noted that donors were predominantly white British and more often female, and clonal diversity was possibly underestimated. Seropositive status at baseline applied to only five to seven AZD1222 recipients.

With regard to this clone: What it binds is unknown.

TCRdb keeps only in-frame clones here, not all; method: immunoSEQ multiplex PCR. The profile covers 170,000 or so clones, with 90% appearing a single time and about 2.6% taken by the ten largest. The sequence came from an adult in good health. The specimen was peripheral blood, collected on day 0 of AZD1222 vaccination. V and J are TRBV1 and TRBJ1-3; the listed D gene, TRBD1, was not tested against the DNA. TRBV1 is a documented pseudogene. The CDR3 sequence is CTSSQELATVVGNTIYF. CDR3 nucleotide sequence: TGCACCAGCAGCCAAGAATTGGCGACAGTTGTGGGGAACACCATATATTTT.